This TCR beta chain appears in the sequencing data of a study of identical twins. CDR3 length: 13 residues. The V segment lost 4 bases and the J segment 6 bases; nucleotides outside the gene matches: 5. Via MiXCR, TCRdb re-called the 5' RACE reads, giving one row per CDR3 protein. The sample holds 250,000 to 300,000 distinct CDR3 sequences, about 8.5% seen once. In this sample, this clonotype turned up many times. These same records also appear under a second study, on yellow fever vaccine responses in identical twins.

The V call is TRBV12-3 or TRBV12-4, the J call TRBJ2-7; TRBD2 agrees at 8 bases. The receptor was derived from a woman aged 18-30 years in good health. The sample consisted of CD8+ T cells sorted from blood. As DNA, the CDR3 is TGTGCCAGCAGTTCCGGGACTAGTTTCGAGCAGTACTTC. Protein: CASSSGTSFEQYF.